This T cell receptor beta chain is drawn from a study of T-cell reconstitution after alpha-beta-depleted transplantation in children. The TCRbeta library incorporated unique molecular identifiers. TCRdb re-derived calls from the PCR reads in MiXCR, one entry per CDR3 protein. Among 250,000 to 350,000 distinct CDR3 sequences listed, over 8% were seen once. From germline, CDR1 is SNHLY and CDR2 FYNNEI. The V and J ends lost 6 bases and 6 bases, in that order; junction bases with no gene match: 8. The CDR3 is 16 amino acids. The sample was PBMCs from the stem cell graft donor, taken from the stem cell graft. The TCR sequence derives from a human donor who donated a stem cell graft to a child with SCID. This sequence joins TRBV2 and TRBJ2-4, with 13 positions matching TRBD2. The CDR3 sequence is CASSLAGLAGLNIQYF. CDR3 DNA: TGTGCCAGCAGCTTGGCGGGACTAGCGGGACTAAACATTCAGTACTTC.